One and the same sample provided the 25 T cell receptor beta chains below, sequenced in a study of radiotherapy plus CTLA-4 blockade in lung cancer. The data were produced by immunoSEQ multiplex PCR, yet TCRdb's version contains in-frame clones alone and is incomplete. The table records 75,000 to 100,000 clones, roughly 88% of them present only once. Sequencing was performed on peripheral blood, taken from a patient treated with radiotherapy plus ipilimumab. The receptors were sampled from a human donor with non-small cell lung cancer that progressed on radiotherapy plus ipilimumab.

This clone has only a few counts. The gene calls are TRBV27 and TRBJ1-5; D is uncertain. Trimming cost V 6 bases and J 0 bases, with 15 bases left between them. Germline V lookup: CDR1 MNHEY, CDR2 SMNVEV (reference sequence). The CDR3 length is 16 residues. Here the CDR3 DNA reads TGTGCCAGCAGCCGTGGCGGATTAAATAGCAATCAGCCCCAGCATTTT. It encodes CASSRGGLNSNQPQHF.

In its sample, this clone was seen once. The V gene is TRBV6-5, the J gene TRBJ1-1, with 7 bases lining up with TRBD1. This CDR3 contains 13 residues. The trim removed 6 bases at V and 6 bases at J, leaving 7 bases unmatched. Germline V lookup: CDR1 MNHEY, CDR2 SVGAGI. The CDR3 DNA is TGTGCCAGCAGGGAGGGACAGCCACCTGAAGCTTTCTTT. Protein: CASREGQPPEAFF.

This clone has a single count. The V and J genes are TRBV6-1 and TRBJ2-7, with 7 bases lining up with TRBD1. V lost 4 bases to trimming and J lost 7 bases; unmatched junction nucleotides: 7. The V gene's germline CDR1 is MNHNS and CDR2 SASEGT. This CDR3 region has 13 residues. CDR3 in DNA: TGTGCCAGCAGTGCCTCGGGACAGACTGAGCAGTACTTC. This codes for CASSASGQTEQYF.

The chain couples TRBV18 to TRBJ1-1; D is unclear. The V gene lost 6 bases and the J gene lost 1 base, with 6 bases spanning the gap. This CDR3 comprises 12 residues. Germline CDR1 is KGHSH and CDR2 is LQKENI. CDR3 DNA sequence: TGTGCCAGCTCTTCCGCGAACACTGAAGCTTTCTTT. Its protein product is CASSSANTEAFF. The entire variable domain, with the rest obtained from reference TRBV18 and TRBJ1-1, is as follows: NAGVMQNPRHLVRRRGQEARLRCSPMKGHSHVYWYRQLPEEGLKFMVYLQKENIIDESGMPKERFSAEFPKEGPSILRIQQVVRGDSAAYFCASSSANTEAFFGQGTRLTVV.

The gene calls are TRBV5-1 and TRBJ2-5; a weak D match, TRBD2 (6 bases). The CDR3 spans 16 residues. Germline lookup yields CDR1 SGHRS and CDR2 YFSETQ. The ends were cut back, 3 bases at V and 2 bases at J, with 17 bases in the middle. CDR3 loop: CASSYRELAYQETQYF. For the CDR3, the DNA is TGCGCCAGCAGCTATCGGGAGCTAGCGTATCAAGAGACCCAGTACTTC.

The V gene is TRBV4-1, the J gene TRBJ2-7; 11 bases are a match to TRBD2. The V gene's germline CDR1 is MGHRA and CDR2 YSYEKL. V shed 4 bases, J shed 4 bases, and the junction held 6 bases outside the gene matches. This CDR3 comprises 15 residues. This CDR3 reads CASSLVSGRVYEQYF. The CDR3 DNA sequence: TGCGCCAGCAGCCTGGTTAGCGGGAGGGTGTACGAGCAGTACTTC.

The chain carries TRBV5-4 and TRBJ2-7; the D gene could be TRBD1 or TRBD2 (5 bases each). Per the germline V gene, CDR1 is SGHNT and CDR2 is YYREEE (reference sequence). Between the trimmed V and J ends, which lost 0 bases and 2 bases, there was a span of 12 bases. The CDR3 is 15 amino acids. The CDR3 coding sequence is TGTGCCAGCAGCTTGGCTGGGGCCGGGACCTACGAGCAGTACTTC. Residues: CASSLAGAGTYEQYF.

Here the CDR3 reads CASSYYTGGAAEAFF. For the CDR3, the DNA is TGTGCCAGCAGTTACTACACAGGGGGGGCAGCTGAAGCTTTCTTT. This sequence joins TRBV6-5 and TRBJ1-1, with 8 positions matching TRBD1. The germline V gene encodes CDR1 MNHEY and CDR2 SVGAGI. The CDR3 loop spans 15 amino acids. The ends lost 1 base at V and 6 bases at J; junction bases unmatched: 7.

In DNA form, the CDR3 reads TGCGCCAGCAGCTTGGTTATCCGGGGGCCCGGGGCTTTCTTT. Translation gives CASSLVIRGPGAFF. The chain is built from TRBV5-1 and TRBJ1-1; maybe TRBD1 (6 bases). Looked up from germline, CDR1 is SGHRS and CDR2 is YFSETQ. The V and J ends lost 0 bases and 11 bases respectively, with 17 bases between them. The CDR3 extends over 14 amino acids.

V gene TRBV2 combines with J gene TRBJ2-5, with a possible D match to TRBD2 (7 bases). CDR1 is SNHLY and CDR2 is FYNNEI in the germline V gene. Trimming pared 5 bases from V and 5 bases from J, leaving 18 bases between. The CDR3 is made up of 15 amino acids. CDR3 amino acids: CASSLEGGAVETQYF. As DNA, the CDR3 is TGTGCCAGCAGTTTGGAGGGGGGGGCGGTGGAGACCCAGTACTTC.

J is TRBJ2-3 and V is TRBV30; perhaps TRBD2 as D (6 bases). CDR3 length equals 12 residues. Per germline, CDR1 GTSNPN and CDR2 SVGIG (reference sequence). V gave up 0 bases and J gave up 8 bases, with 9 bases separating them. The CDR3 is CAWSVRGSTQYF. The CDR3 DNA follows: TGTGCCTGGAGTGTACGGGGGAGTACGCAGTATTTT.

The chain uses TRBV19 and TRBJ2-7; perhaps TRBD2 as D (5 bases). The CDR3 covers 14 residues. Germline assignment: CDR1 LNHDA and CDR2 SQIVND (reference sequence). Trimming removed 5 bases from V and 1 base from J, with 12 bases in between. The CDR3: CASSRGAKSYEQYF. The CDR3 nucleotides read TGTGCCAGTAGTCGGGGTGCTAAGTCCTACGAGCAGTACTTC. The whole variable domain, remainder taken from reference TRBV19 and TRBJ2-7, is DGGITQSPKYLFRKEGQNVTLSCEQNLNHDAMYWYRQDPGQGLRLIYYSQIVNDFQKGDIAEGYSVSREKKESFPLTVTSAQKNPTAFYLCASSRGAKSYEQYFGPGTRLTVT.

The CDR3 DNA reads as TGTGCCAGCAGTGATTGGGATACGCAGTATTTT. It encodes CASSDWDTQYF. The chain carries TRBV6-1 and TRBJ2-3; no definite D call. CDR1 is MNHNS and CDR2 is SASEGT in the germline V gene. V was trimmed by 3 bases and J by 6 bases, leaving 4 bases between them. This CDR3 contains 11 residues.

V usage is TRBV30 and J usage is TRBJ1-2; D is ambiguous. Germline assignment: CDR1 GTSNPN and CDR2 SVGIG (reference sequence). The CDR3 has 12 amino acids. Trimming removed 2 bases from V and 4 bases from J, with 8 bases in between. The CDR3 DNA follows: TGTGCCTGGAGTAGGCGGCTCTATGGCTACACCTTC. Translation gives CAWSRRLYGYTF.

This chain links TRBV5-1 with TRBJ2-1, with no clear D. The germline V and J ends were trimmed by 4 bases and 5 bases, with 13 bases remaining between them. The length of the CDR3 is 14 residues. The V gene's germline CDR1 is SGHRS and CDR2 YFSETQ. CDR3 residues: CASSTPDAHNEQFF. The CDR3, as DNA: TGCGCCAGCAGCACGCCCGACGCACACAATGAGCAGTTCTTC.

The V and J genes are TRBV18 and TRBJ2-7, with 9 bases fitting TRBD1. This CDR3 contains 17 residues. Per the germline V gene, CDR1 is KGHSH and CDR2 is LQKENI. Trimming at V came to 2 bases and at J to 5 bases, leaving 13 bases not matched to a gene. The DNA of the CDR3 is TGTGCCAGCTCACCATTTGGTCCCGGGACAGGGTTACACGAGCAGTACTTC. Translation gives CASSPFGPGTGLHEQYF.

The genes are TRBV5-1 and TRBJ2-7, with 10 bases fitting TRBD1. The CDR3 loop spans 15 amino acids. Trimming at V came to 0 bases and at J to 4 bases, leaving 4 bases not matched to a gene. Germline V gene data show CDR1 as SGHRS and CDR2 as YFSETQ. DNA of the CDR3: TGCGCCAGCAGCTTGGCCGACAGGGGGCGGTACGAGCAGTACTTC. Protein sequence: CASSLADRGRYEQYF. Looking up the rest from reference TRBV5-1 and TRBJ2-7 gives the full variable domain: KAGVTQTPRYLIKTRGQQVTLSCSPISGHRSVSWYQQTPGQGLQFLFEYFSETQRNKGNFPGRFSGRQFSNSRSEMNVSTLELGDSALYLCASSLADRGRYEQYFGPGTRLTVT.

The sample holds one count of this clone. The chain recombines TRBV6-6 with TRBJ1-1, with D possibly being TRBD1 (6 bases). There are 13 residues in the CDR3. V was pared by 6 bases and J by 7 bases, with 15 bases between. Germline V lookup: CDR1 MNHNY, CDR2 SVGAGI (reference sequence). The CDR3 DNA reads TGTGCCAGCAGGGATCAGGGGCAAGGTGAAGCTTTCTTT. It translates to CASRDQGQGEAFF.

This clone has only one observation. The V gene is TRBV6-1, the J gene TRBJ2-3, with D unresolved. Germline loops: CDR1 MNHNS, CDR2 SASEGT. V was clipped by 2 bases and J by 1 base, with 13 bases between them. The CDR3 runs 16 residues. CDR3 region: CASSERRFSRTDTQYF. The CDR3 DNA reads TGTGCCAGCAGTGAAAGGCGGTTCTCCCGCACAGATACGCAGTATTTT.

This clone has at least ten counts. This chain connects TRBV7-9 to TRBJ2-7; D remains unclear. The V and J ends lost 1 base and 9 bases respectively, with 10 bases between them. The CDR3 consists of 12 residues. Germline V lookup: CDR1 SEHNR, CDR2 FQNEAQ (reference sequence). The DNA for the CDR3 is TGTGCCAGCAGCTTAGAGCGTACGAGGCAGTACTTC. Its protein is CASSLERTRQYF.

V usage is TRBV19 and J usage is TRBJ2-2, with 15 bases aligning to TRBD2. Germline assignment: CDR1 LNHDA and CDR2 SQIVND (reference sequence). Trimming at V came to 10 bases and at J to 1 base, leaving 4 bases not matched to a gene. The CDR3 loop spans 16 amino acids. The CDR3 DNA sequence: TGTGCCACCACGGGACTAGCGGGAGGGAACACCGGGGAGCTGTTTTTT. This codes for CATTGLAGGNTGELFF.

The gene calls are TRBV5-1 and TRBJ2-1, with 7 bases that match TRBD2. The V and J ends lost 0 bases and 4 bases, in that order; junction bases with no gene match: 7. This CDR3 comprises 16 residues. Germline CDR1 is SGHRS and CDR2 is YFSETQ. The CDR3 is CASSLEALAEYNEQFF. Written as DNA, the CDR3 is TGCGCCAGCAGCTTGGAGGCGCTAGCGGAGTACAATGAGCAGTTCTTC.

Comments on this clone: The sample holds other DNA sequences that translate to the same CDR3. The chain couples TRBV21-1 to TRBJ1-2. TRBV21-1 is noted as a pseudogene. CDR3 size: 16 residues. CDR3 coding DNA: TGTGCCAGCAGCAAAGGGGAGAGACAGGAGGGGTTGGGCTACACCTTC. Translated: CASSKGERQEGLGYTF.

As DNA, the CDR3 is TGTGCCATCAGTGTGCTAGATAGCACAGATACGCAGTATTTT. Protein product: CAISVLDSTDTQYF. This chain connects TRBV10-3 to TRBJ2-3; D is undetermined. There are 14 residues in the CDR3. The germline CDR1 and CDR2 sequences are ENHRY and SYGVKD. The V and J ends lost 4 bases and 0 bases respectively, with 8 bases between them.

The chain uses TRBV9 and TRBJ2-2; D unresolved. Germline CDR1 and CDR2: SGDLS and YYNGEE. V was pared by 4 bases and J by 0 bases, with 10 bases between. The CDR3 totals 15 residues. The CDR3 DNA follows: TGTGCCAGCAGCCCCCGGATACCGAACACCGGGGAGCTGTTTTTT. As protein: CASSPRIPNTGELFF.